These T cell receptor beta chains were read from a single sample in a study of molecular identifiers for immune sequencing clone quantification. TCRdb ran MiXCR on the PCR reads and lists one entry per CDR3 protein. Of about 63,000 distinct CDR3 sequences in the sample, about 20% were seen once. The sample consisted of naive CD8+ T cells from blood, with Jurkat cell RNA spiked in. These receptors were taken from a human donor in good health. Some libraries in this study had Jurkat cell RNA spiked in. Each CDR3 is given with its conserved first and last residue. D genes are given only for firm matches. Expanded clones are given a class, and other clones once, few, many or no size at all.

j_call,d_call,v_call,clone_size,cdr3_nt,cdr3_aa
TRBJ2-3,TRBD2,TRBV6-2/TRBV6-3,.,TGTGCCAGCAGTTCCCCGTTACTAGCGGGAGGGCCAGATACGCAGTATTTT,CASSSPLLAGGPDTQYF
TRBJ2-1,TRBD2,TRBV4-3,many,TGCGCCAGCAGCCAAGATTTCCTAGCGGTTGTCGATGAGCAGTTCTTC,CASSQDFLAVVDEQFF
TRBJ2-2,TRBD1,TRBV6-2/TRBV6-3,many,TGTGCCAGCAGCCTGACAGGGAATGGGGAGCTGTTTTTT,CASSLTGNGELFF
TRBJ1-5,TRBD1,TRBV7-4,many,TGTGCCAGCAGCTTAACAGAACAGGGGGGGCCCCAGCATTTT,CASSLTEQGGPQHF
TRBJ2-2,.,TRBV27,many,TGTGCCAGCAAACGATCTACAGGGTCCTACACCGGGGGGCTGTTTTTT,CASKRSTGSYTGGLFF
TRBJ2-5,.,TRBV5-1,.,TGCGCCAGCAGCTCGGGGACCCCGGATGCGCACCAAGAGACCCAGTACTTC,CASSSGTPDAHQETQYF
TRBJ1-5,.,TRBV6-2/TRBV6-3,many,TGTGCCAGCAGACGACAGGTGGAGGGCAATCAGCCCCAGCATTTT,CASRRQVEGNQPQHF
TRBJ2-2,.,TRBV5-3,many,TGTGCCAGCAGCCCCAACCCCCGGGACTGGGTTTTTACCGGGGAGCTGTTTTTT,CASSPNPRDWVFTGELFF
TRBJ2-7,TRBD2,TRBV9,few,TGTGCCAGCAGTTTGTCTCCGGGACTAGCGGGAGGCGAGCAGTACTTC,CASSLSPGLAGGEQYF
TRBJ2-1,TRBD1,TRBV15,many,TGTGCCACCTTGGGGACAGGGTCGAATCGGGATGAGCAGTTCTTC,CATLGTGSNRDEQFF
TRBJ2-1,.,TRBV4-3,many,TGCGCCAGCGGACCCCACCTCGGGGGCGTTAACTCCTACAATGAGCAGTTCTTC,CASGPHLGGVNSYNEQFF
TRBJ1-2,.,TRBV4-1,many,TGCGCCAGCGCAGGGAACGGGTTTCCTAAGGGCTACACCTTC,CASAGNGFPKGYTF
TRBJ1-1,.,TRBV6-2/TRBV6-3,many,TGTGCCAGCAGTTATACCGCTGAAGCTTTCTTT,CASSYTAEAFF
TRBJ1-2,TRBD1,TRBV4-1,many,TGCGCCAGCAGCCATGCTCACGAGGGGGCGCGGGGCTACACCTTC,CASSHAHEGARGYTF
TRBJ2-1,.,TRBV6-2/TRBV6-3,few,TGTGCCAGCAGTTATAACACGGTGGGTAATGAGCAGTCCTTC,CASSYNTVGNEQSF
TRBJ2-1,TRBD1,TRBV20-1,few,TGCAGTGCTAGAGAGAAGGGGGCATCTTTCTACAATGAGCAGTTCTTC,CSAREKGASFYNEQFF
TRBJ2-7,.,TRBV13,.,TGTGCCAGCAGCTTAGGGGCTATCTACGAGCAGTACTTC,CASSLGAIYEQYF
TRBJ1-2,TRBD1,TRBV4-1,many,TGCGCCAGCAGCCTGACAGGGTCTGTGGATGGCTACACCTTC,CASSLTGSVDGYTF
TRBJ2-1,TRBD2,TRBV20-1,few,TGCAGTGCTAGAGATGAAGCGGGAGGGTATGAGCAGTTCTTC,CSARDEAGGYEQFF
TRBJ2-1,TRBD2,TRBV9,many,TGTGCCAGGCGACAGGGACTAGCGGGAGGCAATGAGCAGTTCTTC,CARRQGLAGGNEQFF
TRBJ2-3,TRBD1,TRBV7-8,many,TGTGCCAGCAAGGTTGGGACAGGGGATAGCCGGGATACGCAGTATTTT,CASKVGTGDSRDTQYF
TRBJ1-1,.,TRBV19,many,TGTGCCAGTAGTATAGGAGCGGTGGGGAACACTGAAGCTTTCTTT,CASSIGAVGNTEAFF
TRBJ2-3,TRBD1,TRBV7-9,many,TGTGCCAGCAGCCCGCGGACAGGGAAGCACACAGATACGCAGTATTTT,CASSPRTGKHTDTQYF
TRBJ2-1,.,TRBV6-4,.,TGTGCCAGGACAAGGGTGTGGCCTTACAATGAGCAGTTCTTC,CARTRVWPYNEQFF
TRBJ2-3,TRBD2,TRBV6-2/TRBV6-3,many,TGTGCCAGCAGTTACAGCCGGGCTAGCGGTCCAGATACGCAGTATTTT,CASSYSRASGPDTQYF
TRBJ2-1,TRBD2,TRBV29-1,many,TGCAGCGTTGAATTTTTGAGCGGGAGAGTCAATGAGCAGTTCTTC,CSVEFLSGRVNEQFF
TRBJ2-1,TRBD1,TRBV12-3/TRBV12-4,few,TGTGCCAGCAGTTTAAGGGACAGGGATTGGGATGAGCAGTTCTTC,CASSLRDRDWDEQFF
TRBJ2-7,TRBD2,TRBV4-3,many,TGCGCCAGCAGCCAAGCGGGAGGGGGCTACGAGCAGTACTTC,CASSQAGGGYEQYF
TRBJ2-1,TRBD2,TRBV20-1,.,TGCAGTGCCCCCCTGTCTACCGGTAGCGGGAGTTTTGGGCACAATGAGCAGTTCTTC,CSAPLSTGSGSFGHNEQFF
TRBJ2-3,.,TRBV10-3,many,TGTGCCATCAGCGGAGAGCCAGGGGACCCCACAGATACGCAGTATTTT,CAISGEPGDPTDTQYF
TRBJ2-1,TRBD2,TRBV20-1,many,TGCAGTGCTAGAGATCGACTAGCGGCTTACAATGAGCAGTTCTTC,CSARDRLAAYNEQFF
TRBJ2-1,TRBD2,TRBV4-1,.,TGCGCCAGCAGCCCAGGGGGTGGCGGGAGGGCCGCCTACAATGAGCGGTTCTTC,CASSPGGGGRAAYNERFF
TRBJ2-3,TRBD2,TRBV4-1,many,TGCGCCAGCAGCCGGGGGCGGGAGGGTTTTAGCACAGATACGCAGTATTTT,CASSRGREGFSTDTQYF
TRBJ2-1,.,TRBV12-5,.,TGTGCTAGTGGCCGAGCGCCAGGATTGGCTAATGAGCAGTTCTTC,CASGRAPGLANEQFF
TRBJ2-5,TRBD2,TRBV7-2,many,TGTGCCAGCAGCTTCCATTCCCGTCTAGCGGGAGTATCAGAGACCCAGTACTTC,CASSFHSRLAGVSETQYF
TRBJ2-6,TRBD1,TRBV19,many,TGTGCCAGTAGCTACACCCAGGGGGCGCCCGGGGCCAACGTCCTGACTTTC,CASSYTQGAPGANVLTF
TRBJ1-4,TRBD1,TRBV7-9,.,TGTGCCGGCAGGCACCGGGACAGCCCTGAAAAACTGTTTTTT,CAGRHRDSPEKLFF
TRBJ2-7,.,TRBV5-5,.,TGTGCCAGCAGCCAGGACCCCCTCTACGAGCAGTACTTC,CASSQDPLYEQYF
TRBJ2-1,TRBD2,TRBV11-3,many,TGTGCCAGCAGCTTAGGACTAGCGGGAGGTAGTATCTACAATGAGCAGTTCTTC,CASSLGLAGGSIYNEQFF
TRBJ2-3,TRBD2,TRBV4-1,many,TGCGCCAGCAGCAGAAGCGGGAGGGCCTCAGATACGCAGTATTTT,CASSRSGRASDTQYF
TRBJ2-1,.,TRBV27,.,TGTGCCAGCAGTTTATATCCCACAGGTGAGCAGTTCTTC,CASSLYPTGEQFF
TRBJ2-3,TRBD2,TRBV2,many,TGTGCCAGCAGCGGGACTAGCGGACTCACAGATACGCAGTATTTT,CASSGTSGLTDTQYF
TRBJ1-2,TRBD1,TRBV11-2,.,TGTGCCAGCAGCTCAGGACAGGGTGTTAACTATGGCTACACCTTC,CASSSGQGVNYGYTF
TRBJ1-1,.,TRBV7-6,many,TGTGCCAGCAGCTTAGTTAGAGACCGTCTACATGAAGCTTTCTTT,CASSLVRDRLHEAFF
TRBJ1-3,.,TRBV30,many,TGTGCCTGGGAAGGACTTTACTCTGGAAACACCATATATTTT,CAWEGLYSGNTIYF
TRBJ2-7,.,TRBV6-1,.,TGTGCCAGCAGTGGAGCCGGGGACACCTTAGCCTACGAGCAGTACTTC,CASSGAGDTLAYEQYF
TRBJ2-1,.,TRBV28,few,TGTGCCAGCAGTTTATTGAGTGGGTTCGGGAGCCCTCCCAATGAGCAGTTCTTC,CASSLLSGFGSPPNEQFF
TRBJ1-1,TRBD1,TRBV2,few,TGTGCCAGCAACCTAGGGGGCAGGGATGAAGCTTTCTTT,CASNLGGRDEAFF
TRBJ2-4,TRBD1,TRBV5-1,many,TGCGCCAGCAGCCCGGAAGCGGGACAGGGGAATATGGACATTCAGTACTTC,CASSPEAGQGNMDIQYF
TRBJ2-1,.,TRBV4-1,.,TGCGCCAGCAGCCAAACTGGCGGGGTATCCTACAATGAGCAGTTCTTC,CASSQTGGVSYNEQFF